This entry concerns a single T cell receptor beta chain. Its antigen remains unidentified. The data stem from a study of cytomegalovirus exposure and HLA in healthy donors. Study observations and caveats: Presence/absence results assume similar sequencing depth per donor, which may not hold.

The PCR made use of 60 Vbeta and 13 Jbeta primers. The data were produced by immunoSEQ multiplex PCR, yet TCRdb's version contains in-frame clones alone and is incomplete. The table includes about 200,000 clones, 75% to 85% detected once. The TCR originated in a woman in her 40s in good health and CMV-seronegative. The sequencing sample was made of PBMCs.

The CDR3 here is CSVVDRGDEGFFGTQYF. CDR3 DNA sequence: TGCAGCGTGGTGGACAGGGGGGACGAGGGGTTTTTCGGGACCCAGTACTTC. The rearrangement uses TRBV29-1 and TRBJ2-5, with TRBD1 matching 10 bases. V lost 6 bases, J lost 7 bases, and 20 bases stayed unmatched. This CDR3 is built from 17 residues. The germline gives CDR1 SQVTM, CDR2 ANQGSEA.